These 27 T cell receptor beta chains were all obtained from the same sample, sequenced in a study of a mutant IDH1 vaccine in newly diagnosed glioma. Antigen specificity for these receptors is unknown. Time point meaning: week 23, last vaccination. Each vaccine dose was 300 ug of mutant IDH1 20-mer peptide, with topical imiquimod. Assay: immunoSEQ multiplex PCR; the TCRdb copy retains only in-frame clones and omits some. Of roughly 36,000 clones listed, over 75% are singletons. This sample comprised PBMCs, obtained from a glioma patient whose treatment included an IDH1 peptide vaccine. The receptors shown here come from a man aged 35-49 years with glioma.

The rearrangement links TRBV19 to TRBJ1-2; TRBD1 agrees at 7 bases. V lost 3 bases, J lost 0 bases, and 4 bases stayed unmatched. Germline V lookup: CDR1 LNHDA, CDR2 SQIVND (reference sequence). The CDR3 has 15 residues. CDR3 sequence (DNA): TGTGCCAGTAGTATGAAAGGGACAGCTAACTATGGCTACACCTTC. This codes for CASSMKGTANYGYTF.

The chain recombines TRBV5-1 with TRBJ2-5; D is ambiguous. The V end lost 1 base, the J end lost 4 bases, and 8 bases lay between the germline ends. Germline V gene lookup returns CDR1 SGHRS and CDR2 YFSETQ. The CDR3 runs to 13 residues. The CDR3 DNA is TGCGCCAGCAGCTTGTACGGGCCAGAGACCCAGTACTTC. Protein product: CASSLYGPETQYF.

The DNA of the CDR3 is TGTGCCAGCAGCGACAGGGGTAGGATCCACACCATATATTTT. The encoded protein is CASSDRGRIHTIYF. This sequence joins TRBV11-2 and TRBJ1-3, with 8 bases identical to TRBD1. There are 14 residues in the CDR3. Germline V lookup: CDR1 SGHAT, CDR2 FQNNGV. J gave up 8 bases and V 5 bases, and 8 bases lay outside the gene matches.

The gene calls are TRBV19 and TRBJ2-2; 7 nucleotides line up with TRBD1. The V gene's germline CDR1 is LNHDA and CDR2 SQIVND (reference sequence). This CDR3 contains 13 residues. J was trimmed by 0 bases and V by 11 bases; bases with no gene match: 3. The CDR3, as DNA: TGTGCCGGGGGACAGCCGAACACCGGGGAGCTGTTTTTT. This translates into CAGGQPNTGELFF.

The chain is built from TRBV6-5 and TRBJ1-5, with a tentative D call TRBD1 (6 bases). V lost 6 bases and J lost 3, with 15 bases in between. This CDR3 is built from 15 residues. From germline, CDR1 is MNHEY and CDR2 SVGAGI. In DNA, the CDR3 is TGTGCCAGCAGACTATTCCGGGACACCAATCAGCCCCAGCATTTT. It translates to CASRLFRDTNQPQHF.

This chain connects TRBV7-8 to TRBJ1-1, with a weak D call TRBD1 (5 bases). CDR1 SGHVS and CDR2 FQNEAQ come from the germline V gene. The CDR3 is made up of 15 amino acids. Trimming took off 4 bases at V and 1 base at J, with 13 bases between the two ends. The CDR3 loop is CASSYPGRANTEAFF. CDR3 coding DNA: TGTGCCAGCAGCTATCCGGGCAGGGCGAACACTGAAGCTTTCTTT.

The sample holds a few counts of this clone. The chain joins TRBV19 to TRBJ2-5; tentative D call: TRBD2 (5 bases). This CDR3 has 15 amino acids. Germline CDR1 and CDR2: LNHDA and SQIVND (reference sequence). The V end lost 7 bases, the J end lost 5 bases, and 20 bases lay between the germline ends. The CDR3 sequence: CASTNGAGLGETQYF. CDR3 nucleotide sequence: TGTGCCAGTACCAACGGTGCGGGCTTAGGGGAGACCCAGTACTTC.

The CDR3 here is CASSGTNTGELFF. The CDR3 DNA reads as TGCGCCAGCAGTGGGACTAATACCGGGGAGCTGTTTTTT. This chain joins TRBV10-1 and TRBJ2-2, with a possible D match to TRBD2 (6 bases). Trimming cost V 4 bases and J 5 bases, with 8 bases left between them. Germline assignment: CDR1 WNHNN and CDR2 SYGVQD (reference sequence). This CDR3 has 13 residues.

This chain uses TRBV2 with TRBJ1-2; the D is unclear. This CDR3 region has 13 residues. In germline, CDR1 is SNHLY, CDR2 FYNNEI. V shed 7 bases and J shed 6 bases, with 15 bases lying between them. The CDR3 loop reads CASTRQQINGYTF. CDR3 in DNA: TGTGCCAGCACTCGTCAACAGATAAATGGCTACACCTTC.

This rearrangement joins TRBV9 to TRBJ1-2; D uncertain. Trimming shortened V by 0 bases and J by 9 bases, and 15 bases separated the two germline ends. The CDR3 sequence is 14 residues long. From germline, CDR1 is SGDLS and CDR2 YYNGEE. The CDR3 protein is CASSVEFRARSYTF. The CDR3, as DNA: TGTGCCAGCAGCGTAGAGTTCCGGGCGCGTAGCTACACCTTC. The complete variable domain, with remaining parts taken from reference TRBV9 and TRBJ1-2, reads DSGVTQTPKHLITATGQRVTLRCSPRSGDLSVYWYQQSLDQGLQFLIQYYNGEERAKGNILERFSAQQFPDLHSELNLSSLELGDSALYFCASSVEFRARSYTFGSGTRLTVV.

The V gene is TRBV6-1, the J gene TRBJ1-5, with TRBD1 matching over 9 bases. CDR1 and CDR2 from the germline V gene are MNHNS and SASEGT. The CDR3 length is 17 residues. The ends lost 4 bases at V and 0 bases at J; junction bases unmatched: 7. The CDR3 protein is CASSARTGQGSNQPQHF. Written as DNA, the CDR3 is TGTGCCAGCAGTGCGAGAACGGGACAGGGTAGCAATCAGCCCCAGCATTTT.

The chain uses TRBV4-3 and TRBJ2-5; no reliable D call. Germline CDR1 and CDR2: LGHNA and YSLEER. Between the trimmed V and J ends, which lost 0 bases and 2 bases, there was a span of 10 bases. CDR3 length equals 15 residues. CDR3: CASSQEVGPQETQYF. CDR3 nucleotides: TGCGCCAGCAGCCAAGAGGTCGGACCTCAAGAGACCCAGTACTTC.

V usage is TRBV30 and J usage is TRBJ1-2; 8 bases align to TRBD1. V dropped 7 bases and J dropped 4; count of bases not matched to a gene: 8. This CDR3 contains 13 residues. CDR1 GTSNPN and CDR2 SVGIG come from the germline V gene (reference sequence). The DNA of the CDR3 is TGTGCCTTACTGACAGGGGTGGGCTATGGCTACACCTTC. This encodes CALLTGVGYGYTF.

Only a few counts were recorded for this clone. The rearrangement links TRBV7-9 to TRBJ1-5; 7 nucleotides match TRBD1. CDR3 size: 15 residues. Germline values: CDR1 SEHNR, CDR2 FQNEAQ (reference sequence). Trimming took 3 bases from V and 0 from J; bases not matched to a gene: 2. The CDR3 region has the DNA TGTGCCAGCAGCTTGACAGGGAATAGCAATCAGCCCCAGCATTTT. It encodes CASSLTGNSNQPQHF.

The chain links TRBV6-5 to TRBJ1-2; D call uncertain. V was clipped by 0 bases and J by 7 bases, with 9 bases between them. CDR3 size: 13 residues. CDR1 and CDR2 from the germline V gene are MNHEY and SVGAGI. The CDR3 nucleotides are TGTGCCAGCAGTTACTCAGGCAGGCTTGGCTACACCTTC. Translating it yields CASSYSGRLGYTF.

The chain recombines TRBV5-4 with TRBJ2-1, with TRBD2 matching 13 bases. The V gene end was trimmed by 5 bases and the J gene end by 6 bases; junction bases not matched to a gene: 8. The germline gives CDR1 SGHNT, CDR2 YYREEE (reference sequence). The CDR3 totals 16 residues. In nucleotides, the CDR3 is TGTGCCAGCAGGCCTATGACTAGCGGGGGGCTCAATGAGCAGTTCTTC. Translation gives CASRPMTSGGLNEQFF. Drawing the rest from reference TRBV5-4 and TRBJ2-1, the complete variable domain is ETGVTQSPTHLIKTRGQQVTLRCSSQSGHNTVSWYQQALGQGPQFIFQYYREEENGRGNFPPRFSGLQFPNYSSELNVNALELDDSALYLCASRPMTSGGLNEQFFGPGTRLTVL.

The rearrangement joins TRBV6-5 to TRBJ1-3, with D possibly being TRBD1 (5 bases). In germline, CDR1 is MNHEY, CDR2 SVGAGI. V lost 6 bases to trimming and J lost 1 base, with 10 bases between them. This CDR3 spans 14 amino acids. CDR3 bases: TGTGCCAGCAGAGTCCCAGGGTCTGGAAACACCATATATTTT. This codes for CASRVPGSGNTIYF.

Only one count was recorded for this clone. The chain carries TRBV25-1 and TRBJ2-7; 7 bases map to TRBD2. The germline V gene has CDR1 MGHDK and CDR2 SYGVNS. The CDR3 has 11 amino acids. The V and J ends lost 9 bases and 6 bases, in that order; junction bases with no gene match: 5. The CDR3 protein is CASGGRAEQYF. The CDR3 DNA reads as TGTGCCAGTGGAGGGAGGGCCGAGCAGTACTTC.

V usage is TRBV11-2 and J usage is TRBJ2-7; 9 bases match TRBD1. This CDR3 spans 16 amino acids. Trimming took 5 bases from V and 4 from J; bases not matched to a gene: 12. Germline loops: CDR1 SGHAT, CDR2 FQNNGV. The CDR3 reads CASSPVSRDREYEQYF. The CDR3 DNA sequence: TGTGCCAGCAGCCCCGTATCTCGGGACAGGGAGTACGAGCAGTACTTC.

This sequence joins TRBV11-2 and TRBJ2-7; a possible D gene is TRBD1 (5 bases). Deletions cut 9 bases from V and 0 bases from J, with 9 bases between. Germline CDR1 and CDR2: SGHAT and FQNNGV. The CDR3 runs 12 residues. The CDR3, as DNA: TGTGCCAGTCAGGGAATCTCCTACGAGCAGTACGTC. Its translation: CASQGISYEQYV.

The chain couples TRBV29-1 to TRBJ2-7; 13 bases align to TRBD2. The V gene end was trimmed by 0 bases and the J gene end by 0 bases; junction bases not matched to a gene: 8. CDR1 and CDR2 from the germline V gene are SQVTM and ANQGSEA. The CDR3 runs 18 residues. The CDR3, as DNA: TGCAGCGTTGAAGACTTTCAGACTAGCGGGGGGAGCTCCTACGAGCAGTACGTC. As protein: CSVEDFQTSGGSSYEQYV.

The chain uses TRBV9 and TRBJ2-1, with D possibly TRBD2 on 6 matching bases. The V gene's germline CDR1 is SGDLS and CDR2 YYNGEE. Trimming took 0 bases from V and 10 from J, leaving 20 bases between them. CDR3 size: 16 residues. The CDR3 loop reads CASSVGGDAALEEQFF. In DNA form, the CDR3 reads TGTGCCAGCAGCGTAGGGGGGGACGCTGCACTGGAAGAGCAGTTCTTC.

Note on this clone: The junction differs from germline at one of its ends, possibly a read error. The V call is TRBV5-1, the J call TRBJ1-5; tentatively, D is TRBD1 (6 bases). The V gene's germline CDR1 is SGHRS and CDR2 YFSETQ. This CDR3 contains 14 residues. CDR3 amino acids: CASSLAGGNQPQHF. CDR3 nucleotides: TGCGCCAGCAGCTTGGCCGGGGGCAACCAGCCCCAGCATTTT.

This clone has only one observation. The V gene is TRBV18, the J gene TRBJ2-7, with D tentatively TRBD2 (7 bases). Germline-derived CDR1 and CDR2 are KGHSH and LQKENI. CDR3 length: 12 amino acids. The V end lost 6 bases, the J end lost 6 bases, and 12 bases lay between the germline ends. CDR3 region: CASSERGGEQYF. DNA of the CDR3: TGTGCCAGCTCCGAGAGGGGGGGCGAGCAGTACTTC.

The chain uses TRBV7-2 and TRBJ2-7, with 9 bases fitting TRBD2. The CDR3 covers 15 residues. V dropped 1 base and J dropped 6; count of bases not matched to a gene: 7. Germline assignment: CDR1 SGHTA and CDR2 FQGNSA. CDR3 bases: TGTGCCAGCAGCTTAGGTGGACTAGCGTCGAGCGAGCAGTACGTC. Its translation: CASSLGGLASSEQYV.

This chain uses TRBV6-1 with TRBJ1-1, with 7 bases lining up with TRBD1. CDR3 length equals 14 residues. CDR1 MNHNS and CDR2 SASEGT come from the germline V gene. J was trimmed by 2 bases and V by 5 bases; bases with no gene match: 5. CDR3: CASSPDRANTEAFF. The DNA of the CDR3 is TGTGCCAGCAGTCCTGACAGGGCTAACACTGAAGCTTTCTTT.

This chain links TRBV7-2 with TRBJ2-2, with D hard to call. The ends were cut back, 7 bases at V and 2 bases at J, with 14 bases in the middle. Per the germline V gene, CDR1 is SGHTA and CDR2 is FQGNSA. This CDR3 is built from 15 residues. The CDR3 DNA follows: TGTGCCAGCACCCAAAGCACAGCCAACACCGGGGAGCTGTTTTTT. Amino acids: CASTQSTANTGELFF.